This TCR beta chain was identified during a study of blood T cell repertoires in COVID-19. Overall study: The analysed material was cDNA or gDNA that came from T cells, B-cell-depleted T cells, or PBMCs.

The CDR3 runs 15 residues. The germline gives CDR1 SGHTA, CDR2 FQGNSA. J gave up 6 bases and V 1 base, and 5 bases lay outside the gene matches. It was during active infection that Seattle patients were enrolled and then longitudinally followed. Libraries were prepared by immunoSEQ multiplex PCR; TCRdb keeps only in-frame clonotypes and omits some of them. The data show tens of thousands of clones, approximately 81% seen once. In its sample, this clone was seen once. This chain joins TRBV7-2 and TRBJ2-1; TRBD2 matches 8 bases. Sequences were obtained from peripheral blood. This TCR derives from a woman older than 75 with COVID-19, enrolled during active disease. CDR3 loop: CASSLGAGAPNEQFF. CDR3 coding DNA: TGTGCCAGCAGCTTAGGAGCGGGAGCCCCCAATGAGCAGTTCTTC.